These T cell receptor beta chains were read from a single sample in a study of immune evolution from preneoplasia to lung adenocarcinoma. Assay: immunoSEQ multiplex PCR; the TCRdb copy retains only in-frame clones and omits some. The table shows more than 4,000 clones, with 77% occurring only once. Material for sequencing was FFPE adjacent normal lung tissue. These TCRs come from a person aged 60-80 years with lung adenocarcinoma. The CDR3 runs from the conserved cysteine through the conserved F or W. A D gene is named only where the DNA matches it firmly. Size values are once, few and many counts, or a class for expanded clones, and some rows have none.

TRBJ2-3,once,TRBV7-9,NA,CASSPRDSSTDTQYF,TGTGCCAGCAGCCCGCGGGACAGCAGCACAGATACGCAGTATTTT
TRBJ2-5,NA,TRBV4-1,TRBD2,CASSQEFRGGQETQYF,TGCGCCAGCAGCCAAGAGTTCCGGGGGGGACAAGAGACCCAGTACTTC
TRBJ2-2,few,TRBV6-6,NA,CASSYDTGTGELFF,TGTGCCAGCAGTTACGACACGGGGACCGGGGAGCTGTTTTTT
TRBJ2-7,NA,TRBV28,NA,CASRRGYEQYF,TGTGCCAGCAGGAGGGGGTACGAGCAGTACTTC
TRBJ2-5,NA,TRBV19,TRBD1,CASSIGGDSQETQYF,TGTGCCAGTAGTATAGGAGGGGACAGCCAAGAGACCCAGTACTTC
TRBJ1-1,NA,TRBV4-2,NA,CASSQDQGSMNTEAFF,TGTGCCAGCAGCCAAGATCAAGGGAGTATGAACACTGAAGCTTTCTTT
TRBJ1-2,NA,TRBV5-6,NA,CASSRAQGSGYTF,TGTGCCAGCAGCCGGGCCCAGGGAAGTGGCTACACCTTC
TRBJ1-2,NA,TRBV14,TRBD1,CASSQDRGGAGGYTF,TGTGCCAGCAGCCAAGATCGAGGGGGCGCGGGTGGCTACACCTTC
TRBJ2-7,NA,TRBV2,NA,CASLTLSYEQYF,TGTGCCAGTCTCACCCTATCCTACGAGCAGTACTTC
TRBJ1-1,NA,TRBV6-4,NA,CASSQKPTGTEAFF,TGTGCCAGCAGTCAAAAACCGACAGGCACTGAAGCTTTCTTT
TRBJ2-1,NA,TRBV14,NA,CASSQSGPNEQFF,TGTGCCAGCAGCCAATCGGGGCCCAATGAGCAGTTCTTC
TRBJ2-5,large,TRBV27,NA,CASSPHTPRDPWYF,TGTGCCAGCAGCCCACATACTCCCCGGGACCCCTGGTACTTC
TRBJ2-2,NA,TRBV5-4,NA,CASSLDPNTGELFF,TGTGCCAGCAGCTTGGATCCAAACACCGGGGAGCTGTTTTTT
TRBJ2-3,NA,TRBV5-4,NA,CASSLDQGRTDTQYF,TGTGCCAGCAGCTTGGATCAGGGCCGCACAGATACGCAGTATTTT
TRBJ2-3,NA,TRBV6-4,TRBD2,CASSDSTSGGADTQYF,TGTGCCAGCAGTGACTCGACTAGCGGGGGCGCAGATACGCAGTATTTT
TRBJ2-2,few,TRBV19,TRBD2,CASSMGGRYTGELFF,TGTGCCAGTAGTATGGGCGGGAGGTACACCGGGGAGCTGTTTTTT
TRBJ2-7,NA,TRBV2,NA,CASSSGQLSYEQYF,TGTGCCAGCAGTTCGGGACAACTTTCCTACGAGCAGTACTTC
TRBJ2-7,large,TRBV28,NA,CASRGTSSSYEQYF,TGTGCCAGCAGGGGGACTTCAAGCTCCTACGAGCAGTACTTC
TRBJ1-2,NA,TRBV9,NA,CASSVSGQGARYGYTF,TGTGCCAGCAGCGTAAGCGGGCAGGGAGCTCGGTATGGCTACACCTTC
TRBJ2-1,few,TRBV14,NA,CASSQSWFEQFF,TGTGCCAGCAGCCAGTCCTGGTTTGAGCAGTTCTTC
TRBJ1-4,NA,TRBV18,NA,CASSPPSGSREKLFF,TGTGCCAGCTCACCACCGTCGGGGTCCCGTGAAAAACTGTTTTTT
TRBJ2-7,NA,TRBV6-6,NA,CASSYSTVSYEQYF,TGTGCCAGCAGTTACTCGACGGTTTCCTACGAGCAGTACTTC
TRBJ1-6,NA,TRBV30,NA,CAWSPPTGGSYNSPLHF,TGTGCCTGGAGTCCACCGACCGGGGGTAGCTATAATTCACCCCTCCACTTT
TRBJ2-7,NA,TRBV5-4,NA,CASSFAEGPEGREQYF,TGTGCCAGCAGCTTCGCCGAGGGGCCGGAGGGAAGGGAGCAGTACTTC
TRBJ2-3,NA,TRBV27,NA,CASTLDRTSTDTQYF,TGTGCCAGCACCCTAGACAGGACTAGCACAGATACGCAGTATTTT
TRBJ1-3,NA,TRBV4-1,TRBD1,CASSPTGVRNTIYF,TGCGCCAGCAGCCCAACAGGGGTAAGAAACACCATATATTTT
TRBJ2-3,NA,TRBV12-5,TRBD2,CASGLGTSGGTPDTQYF,TGTGCTAGTGGTTTGGGGACTAGCGGGGGGACCCCAGATACGCAGTATTTT
TRBJ2-7,NA,TRBV30,TRBD1,CALTGDSYEQYF,TGTGCCCTTACAGGGGACTCCTACGAGCAGTACTTC
TRBJ1-1,NA,TRBV28,TRBD1,CASSVQQGWGTEAFF,TGTGCCAGCAGTGTCCAACAGGGGTGGGGAACTGAAGCTTTCTTT
TRBJ1-5,NA,TRBV18,NA,CASSPPSGGNQPQHF,TGTGCCAGCTCACCACCGAGTGGGGGGAATCAGCCCCAGCATTTT
TRBJ1-5,NA,TRBV28,NA,CASSPGWGNQPQHF,TGTGCCAGCAGTCCCGGGTGGGGCAATCAGCCCCAGCATTTT
TRBJ2-4,NA,TRBV4-1,NA,CASSEQGGKNIQYF,TGCGCCAGCAGCGAACAGGGTGGCAAAAACATTCAGTACTTC
TRBJ1-6,NA,TRBV7-6,TRBD1,CASSLPGQGPNSPLHF,TGTGCCAGCAGCTTGCCGGGACAGGGGCCCAATTCACCCCTCCACTTT
TRBJ2-1,NA,TRBV15,TRBD2,CATERGVNSYNEQFF,TGTGCCACCGAACGGGGGGTCAACTCCTACAATGAGCAGTTCTTC
TRBJ1-1,NA,TRBV18,TRBD1,CASSPLVGGEIPLNTEAFF,TGTGCCAGCTCACCACTCGTAGGGGGCGAAATCCCCCTGAACACTGAAGCTTTCTTT
TRBJ2-7,NA,TRBV18,NA,CASSPPLAGGKGEQYF,TGTGCCAGCTCACCACCTTTGGCAGGGGGGAAGGGAGAGCAGTACTTC
TRBJ2-2,few,TRBV7-2,TRBD2,CASRDTSGGADTGELFF,TGTGCCAGCAGGGACACTAGCGGGGGGGCCGACACCGGGGAGCTGTTTTTT
TRBJ1-1,NA,TRBV7-2,NA,CASSLDRNTEAFF,TGTGCCAGCAGCTTAGACAGGAACACTGAAGCTTTCTTT
TRBJ2-5,NA,TRBV28,NA,CASRGGPDWETQYF,TGTGCCAGCAGGGGAGGACCCGACTGGGAGACCCAGTACTTC
TRBJ2-7,once,TRBV9,NA,CASSPHGRSYEQYF,TGTGCCAGCAGCCCGCACGGCCGCTCCTACGAGCAGTACTTC